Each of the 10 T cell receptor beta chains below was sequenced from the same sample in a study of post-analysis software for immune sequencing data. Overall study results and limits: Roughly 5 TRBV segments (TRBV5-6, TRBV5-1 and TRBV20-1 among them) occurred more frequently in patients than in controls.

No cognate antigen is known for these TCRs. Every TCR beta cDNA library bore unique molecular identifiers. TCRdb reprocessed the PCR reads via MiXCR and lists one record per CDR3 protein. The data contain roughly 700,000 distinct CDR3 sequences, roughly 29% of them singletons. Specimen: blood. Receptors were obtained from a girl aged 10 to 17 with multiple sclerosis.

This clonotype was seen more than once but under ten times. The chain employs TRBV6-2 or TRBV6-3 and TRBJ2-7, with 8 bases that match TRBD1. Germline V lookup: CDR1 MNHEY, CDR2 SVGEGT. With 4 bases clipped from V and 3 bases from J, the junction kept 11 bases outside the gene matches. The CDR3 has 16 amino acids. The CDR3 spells CASSFRRQGLVYEQYF. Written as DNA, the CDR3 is TGTGCCAGCAGTTTTCGCCGACAGGGGTTGGTCTACGAGCAGTACTTC.

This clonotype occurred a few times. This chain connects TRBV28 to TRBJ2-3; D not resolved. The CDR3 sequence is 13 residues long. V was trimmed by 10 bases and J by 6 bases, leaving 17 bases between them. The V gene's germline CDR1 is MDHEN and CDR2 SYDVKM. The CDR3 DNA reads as TGTGCCATTTCGGTTTCCGTAATGGATACGCAGTATTTT. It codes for CAISVSVMDTQYF.

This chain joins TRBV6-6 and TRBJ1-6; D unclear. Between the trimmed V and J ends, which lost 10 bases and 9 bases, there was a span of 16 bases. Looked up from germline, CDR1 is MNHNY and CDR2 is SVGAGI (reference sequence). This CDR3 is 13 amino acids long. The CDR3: CATQTGASSPLHF. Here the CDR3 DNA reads TGTGCCACCCAGACGGGAGCCAGTTCACCCCTCCACTTT.

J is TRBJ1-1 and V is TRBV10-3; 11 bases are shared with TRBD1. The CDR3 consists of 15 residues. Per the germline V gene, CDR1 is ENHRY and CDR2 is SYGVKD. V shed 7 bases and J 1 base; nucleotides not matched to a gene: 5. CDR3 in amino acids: CAITRTGGSNTEAFF. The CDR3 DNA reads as TGTGCCATCACGAGGACAGGGGGCTCGAACACTGAAGCTTTCTTT.

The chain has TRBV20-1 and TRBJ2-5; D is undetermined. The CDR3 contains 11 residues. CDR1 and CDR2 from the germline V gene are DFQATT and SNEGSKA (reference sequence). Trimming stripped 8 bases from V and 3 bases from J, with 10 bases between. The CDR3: CSSNREETQYF. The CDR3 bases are TGCAGTTCAAATCGGGAAGAGACCCAGTACTTC.

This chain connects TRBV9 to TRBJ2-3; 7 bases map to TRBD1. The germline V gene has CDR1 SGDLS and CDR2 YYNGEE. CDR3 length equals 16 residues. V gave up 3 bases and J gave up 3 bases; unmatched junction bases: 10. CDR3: CASSARTGEGTDTQYF. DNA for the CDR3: TGTGCCAGCAGCGCCAGAACAGGGGAAGGAACAGATACGCAGTATTTT.

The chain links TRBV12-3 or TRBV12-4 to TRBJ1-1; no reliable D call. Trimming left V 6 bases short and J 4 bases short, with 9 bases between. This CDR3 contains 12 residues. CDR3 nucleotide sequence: TGTGCCAGCAGCCTCCAGGCCACTGAAGCTTTCTTT. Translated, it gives CASSLQATEAFF.

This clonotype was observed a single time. The CDR3 sequence: CSARGSGYKQYF. CDR3 nucleotide sequence: TGCAGTGCTAGAGGGAGCGGCTACAAGCAGTACTTC. The chain combines TRBV20-1 with TRBJ2-5; weak D call: TRBD2 (5 bases). V shed 1 base and J shed 11 bases, with 14 bases lying between them. The length of the CDR3 is 12 residues. Per germline, CDR1 DFQATT and CDR2 SNEGSKA (reference sequence).

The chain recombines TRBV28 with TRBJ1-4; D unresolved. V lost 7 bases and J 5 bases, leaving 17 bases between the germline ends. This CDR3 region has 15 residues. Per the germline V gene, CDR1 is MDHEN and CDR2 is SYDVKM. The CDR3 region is CASIRALAINEKLFF. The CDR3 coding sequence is TGTGCCAGCATACGGGCACTAGCTATAAATGAAAAACTGTTTTTT.

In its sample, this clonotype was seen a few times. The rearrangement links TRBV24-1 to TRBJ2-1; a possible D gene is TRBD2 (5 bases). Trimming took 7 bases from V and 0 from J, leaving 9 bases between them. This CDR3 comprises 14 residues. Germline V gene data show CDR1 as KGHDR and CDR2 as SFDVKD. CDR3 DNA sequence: TGTGCCACCAGGGGAGTCCCCTCCTACAATGAGCAGTTCTTC. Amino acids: CATRGVPSYNEQFF.